What follows describes a single T cell receptor beta chain. The data derive from a study of shared clonotypes between healthy human individuals. Background on the study: Every donor yielded three CD4 naive, three CD4 memory, two CD8 naive and one CD8 memory plate.

The germline gives CDR1 SGHDT, CDR2 YYEEEE. The CDR3 spans 14 residues. Germline trimming cut 4 bases from V and 3 bases from J; bases unmatched to any gene: 4. Produced via immunoSEQ multiplex PCR; TCRdb's table is partial and in-frame only. The top ten clones hold 0.13% to 0.15% of a sample with about 2,500,000 clones, roughly 92% of them seen once. The split of CD4+ cells yielded CD45RA+ naive and CD45RA-negative memory subsets. The chain combines TRBV5-6 with TRBJ1-3; 7 bases align to TRBD1. Input material: naive CD4+ T cells sorted from blood. Subset defined: CD45RA+ positively selected. The sequence was obtained from a young man in good health. CDR3 nucleotides: TGTGCCAGCAGCCTGACAGGGATTGGAAACACCATATATTTT. This translates into CASSLTGIGNTIYF.